A selection of T cell receptor beta chains follows, all from one sample in a study of response to subunit inactivated influenza vaccine. MiXCR, applied by TCRdb to the RT-PCR reads, yields one record per CDR3 protein. The data contain 150,000 to 200,000 distinct CDR3 sequences, roughly a tenth of them singletons. The material was non-naive T cells sorted from PBMCs, obtained roughly 6 weeks after vaccination. These receptors were taken from a man aged 50-60 years who received an inactivated influenza vaccine. Each CDR3 is given with its conserved first and last residue. The order of the fields is J gene, D gene, V gene, clone size, CDR3 protein, CDR3 DNA. D genes are given only for firm matches. Clone sizes are given selectively: once, few, many, or a class where the clone is expanded.

j_gene: TRBJ1-3
d_gene: .
v_gene: TRBV5-1
abundance: .
CDR3aa: CASSRGRSGNTIYF
CDR3nt: TGCGCCAGCAGCCGAGGGCGGTCTGGAAACACCATATATTTT

j_gene: TRBJ1-5
d_gene: .
v_gene: TRBV2
abundance: .
CDR3aa: CASSGQPQHF
CDR3nt: TGTGCCAGCAGTGGCCAGCCCCAGCATTTT

j_gene: TRBJ1-4
d_gene: .
v_gene: TRBV20-1
abundance: many
CDR3aa: CSAATQRYNEKLFF
CDR3nt: TGCAGTGCTGCTACACAGAGGTATAATGAAAAACTGTTTTTT

j_gene: TRBJ2-6
d_gene: TRBD2
v_gene: TRBV15
abundance: .
CDR3aa: CATGTSGSRTGANVLTF
CDR3nt: TGTGCCACCGGGACTAGCGGGAGTAGGACTGGGGCCAACGTCCTGACTTTC

j_gene: TRBJ2-1
d_gene: .
v_gene: TRBV11-2
abundance: few
CDR3aa: CASSLGPGGHNEQFF
CDR3nt: TGTGCCAGCAGCTTAGGCCCAGGGGGGCACAATGAGCAGTTCTTC

j_gene: TRBJ1-1
d_gene: .
v_gene: TRBV4-2
abundance: .
CDR3aa: CASSQDRETAEAFF
CDR3nt: TGTGCCAGCAGCCAAGACAGGGAAACGGCTGAAGCTTTCTTT

j_gene: TRBJ1-1
d_gene: .
v_gene: TRBV12-3/TRBV12-4
abundance: few
CDR3aa: CASSFVRNTEAFF
CDR3nt: TGTGCCAGCAGTTTCGTCAGGAACACTGAAGCTTTCTTT

j_gene: TRBJ2-5
d_gene: .
v_gene: TRBV7-2
abundance: .
CDR3aa: CASSRVTAKHQETQYF
CDR3nt: TGTGCCAGCAGCCGGGTGACAGCGAAACACCAAGAGACCCAGTACTTC

j_gene: TRBJ2-6
d_gene: .
v_gene: TRBV20-1
abundance: few
CDR3aa: CSAPRDPGLSGANVLTF
CDR3nt: TGCAGTGCCCCACGGGACCCCGGACTCTCTGGGGCCAACGTCCTGACTTTC

j_gene: TRBJ1-3
d_gene: TRBD1
v_gene: TRBV12-3/TRBV12-4
abundance: many
CDR3aa: CASSPRDRGSGNTIYF
CDR3nt: TGTGCCAGCAGTCCTCGGGACAGGGGCTCTGGAAACACCATATATTTT

j_gene: TRBJ1-2
d_gene: TRBD1
v_gene: TRBV28
abundance: many
CDR3aa: CASSFFPDRGGGYTF
CDR3nt: TGTGCCAGCAGCTTCTTCCCGGACAGGGGCGGAGGCTACACCTTC

j_gene: TRBJ2-3
d_gene: TRBD2
v_gene: TRBV11-2
abundance: few
CDR3aa: CATVAGALTTDTQYF
CDR3nt: TGTGCCACTGTAGCGGGGGCACTTACCACAGATACGCAGTATTTT

j_gene: TRBJ1-2
d_gene: TRBD1
v_gene: TRBV5-4
abundance: .
CDR3aa: CASRTGQGEVGYTF
CDR3nt: TGTGCCAGCAGGACGGGACAGGGAGAGGTTGGCTACACCTTC

j_gene: TRBJ2-3
d_gene: .
v_gene: TRBV12-3/TRBV12-4
abundance: many
CDR3aa: CASSFSEPDTQYF
CDR3nt: TGTGCCAGCAGTTTTTCGGAGCCAGATACGCAGTATTTT

j_gene: TRBJ1-6
d_gene: TRBD1
v_gene: TRBV3-1
abundance: .
CDR3aa: CASSHETGGWILHF
CDR3nt: TGTGCCAGCAGCCACGAGACAGGGGGCTGGATCCTCCACTTT

j_gene: TRBJ2-7
d_gene: .
v_gene: TRBV10-3
abundance: .
CDR3aa: CAISESLSYEQYF
CDR3nt: TGTGCCATCAGTGAGTCACTCTCCTACGAGCAGTACTTC

j_gene: TRBJ2-3
d_gene: TRBD1
v_gene: TRBV2
abundance: few
CDR3aa: CASSRDRTGGADTQYF
CDR3nt: TGTGCCAGCAGTCGCGATCGGACAGGGGGCGCAGATACGCAGTATTTT

j_gene: TRBJ2-7
d_gene: .
v_gene: TRBV20-1
abundance: .
CDR3aa: CSARRVGGAGEQYF
CDR3nt: TGCAGTGCTAGACGGGTTGGGGGCGCGGGGGAGCAGTACTTC

j_gene: TRBJ2-7
d_gene: .
v_gene: TRBV3-1
abundance: few
CDR3aa: CASSQGLTSYEQYF
CDR3nt: TGTGCCAGCAGCCAAGGGCTTACCTCCTACGAGCAGTACTTC

j_gene: TRBJ1-5
d_gene: .
v_gene: TRBV5-5
abundance: many
CDR3aa: CASSLGLYNQPQHF
CDR3nt: TGTGCCAGCAGCTTGGGACTTTACAATCAGCCCCAGCATTTT

j_gene: TRBJ2-1
d_gene: .
v_gene: TRBV4-3
abundance: few
CDR3aa: CASSQGWLGFNEQFF
CDR3nt: TGCGCCAGCAGCCAAGGGTGGTTGGGATTTAATGAGCAGTTCTTC

j_gene: TRBJ2-7
d_gene: .
v_gene: TRBV6-2/TRBV6-3
abundance: many
CDR3aa: CASSSRGRSYEQYF
CDR3nt: TGTGCCAGCAGTTCTCGAGGACGGAGCTACGAGCAGTACTTC

j_gene: TRBJ2-3
d_gene: .
v_gene: TRBV10-3
abundance: many
CDR3aa: CAIVGNGTDTQYF
CDR3nt: TGTGCCATAGTGGGTAATGGCACAGATACGCAGTATTTT

j_gene: TRBJ2-7
d_gene: .
v_gene: TRBV20-1
abundance: many
CDR3aa: CSVRRSSYEQYF
CDR3nt: TGCAGTGTCCGGCGGAGCTCCTACGAGCAGTACTTC

j_gene: TRBJ1-5
d_gene: .
v_gene: TRBV20-1
abundance: many
CDR3aa: CSARRGAPNQPQHF
CDR3nt: TGCAGTGCTAGACGGGGGGCGCCCAATCAGCCCCAGCATTTT

j_gene: TRBJ2-7
d_gene: .
v_gene: TRBV18
abundance: many
CDR3aa: CASSPTGSYEQYF
CDR3nt: TGTGCCAGCTCACCAACGGGCTCCTACGAGCAGTACTTC

j_gene: TRBJ2-2
d_gene: TRBD1
v_gene: TRBV10-3
abundance: few
CDR3aa: CAIGTGGDGELFF
CDR3nt: TGTGCCATTGGGACAGGGGGCGACGGGGAGCTGTTTTTT

j_gene: TRBJ2-2
d_gene: TRBD1
v_gene: TRBV20-1
abundance: many
CDR3aa: CSADRTGVTGELFF
CDR3nt: TGCAGTGCGGATCGAACAGGGGTCACCGGGGAGCTGTTTTTT

j_gene: TRBJ1-1
d_gene: .
v_gene: TRBV6-5
abundance: few
CDR3aa: CASSYSMGSNTEAFF
CDR3nt: TGTGCCAGCAGTTACTCGATGGGCTCGAACACTGAAGCTTTCTTT